This TCR beta chain was retrieved from a study of blood T cell repertoires in COVID-19. Study summary: In each case, the material was cDNA or gDNA derived from T cells, B-cell-depleted T cells, or PBMCs.

Seattle's enrolled individuals joined amid active infection and were then monitored longitudinally. How the authors handled the data: Estimated nucleated cell counts came from reference gene primer amplification. Assay: immunoSEQ multiplex PCR; the TCRdb copy retains only in-frame clones and omits some. V, J and clone size were drawn from that table, and D and trimming were deduced from the DNA. The table has around 210,000 clones, under 90% seen once. The V and J ends lost 11 bases and 4 bases, in that order; junction bases with no gene match: 6. Germline lookup yields CDR1 SNHLY and CDR2 FYNNEI. The CDR3 loop spans 13 amino acids. The sample holds a few counts of this clone.

The chain has TRBV2 and TRBJ2-7, with 12 bases identical to TRBD2. Sequencing used peripheral blood. The receptor's source is a woman older than 75 with COVID-19, enrolled during active disease. CDR3 in DNA: TGTGCCTTTCGGACTAGCGGGATTTACGAGCAGTACTTC. Encoded protein: CAFRTSGIYEQYF.